The clone carrying this T cell receptor (beta chain) has more than one count but fewer than ten. Its antigen is still unknown. These data originate in a study of T-cell reconstitution after alpha-beta-depleted transplantation in children. Study-level results: The origin of alpha-beta T cells about two months after transplant was reportedly several hundred expanded graft clones.

Germline V gene data show CDR1 as MNHEY and CDR2 as SVGEGT. The CDR3 contains 15 residues. V dropped 2 bases and J dropped 5; count of bases not matched to a gene: 6. Preparation of the TCRbeta library used unique molecular identifiers. TCRdb passed the PCR reads through MiXCR, listing each CDR3 protein once. The profile shows fewer than 700,000 distinct CDR3 sequences, approximately 13% of them singletons. The specimen was PBMCs, mostly from graft donor cells, collected 360 days after TCRalphabeta/CD19-depleted stem cell transplant. The genes are TRBV6-2 or TRBV6-3 and TRBJ2-1, with 7 bases matching TRBD1. The receptor comes from a male patient younger than 18 who had a stem cell transplant for acute myeloid leukemia, so the T cells may come from the graft donor. In nucleotides, the CDR3 is TGTGCCAGCAGTTACGACAGGGTAGTAGACAATGAGCAGTTCTTC. Translating it yields CASSYDRVVDNEQFF.